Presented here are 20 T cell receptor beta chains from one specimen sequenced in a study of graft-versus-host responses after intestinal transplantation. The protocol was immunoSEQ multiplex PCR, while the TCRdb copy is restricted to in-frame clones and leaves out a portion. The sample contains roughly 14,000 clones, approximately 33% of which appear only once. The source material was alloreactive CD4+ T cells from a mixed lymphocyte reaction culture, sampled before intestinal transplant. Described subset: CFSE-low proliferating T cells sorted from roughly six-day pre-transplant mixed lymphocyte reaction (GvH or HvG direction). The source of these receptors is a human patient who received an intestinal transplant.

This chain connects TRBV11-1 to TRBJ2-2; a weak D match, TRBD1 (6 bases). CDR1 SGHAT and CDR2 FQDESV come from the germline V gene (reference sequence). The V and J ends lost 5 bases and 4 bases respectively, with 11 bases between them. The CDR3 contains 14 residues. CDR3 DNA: TGTGCCAGCAGCAACAGGGTTGCCACCGGGGAGCTGTTTTTT. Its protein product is CASSNRVATGELFF.

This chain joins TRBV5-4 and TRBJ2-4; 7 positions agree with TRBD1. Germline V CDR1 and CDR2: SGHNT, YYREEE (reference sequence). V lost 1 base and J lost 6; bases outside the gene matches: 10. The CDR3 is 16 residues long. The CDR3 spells CASSLNTGEGRNIQYF. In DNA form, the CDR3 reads TGTGCCAGCAGCTTGAATACAGGGGAAGGGCGAAACATTCAGTACTTC.

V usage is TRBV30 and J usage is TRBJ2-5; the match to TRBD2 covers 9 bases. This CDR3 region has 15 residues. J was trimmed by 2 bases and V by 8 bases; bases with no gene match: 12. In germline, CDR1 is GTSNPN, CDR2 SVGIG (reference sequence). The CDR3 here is CAGRGGGAGQETQYF. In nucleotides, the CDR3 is TGTGCCGGGCGCGGGGGGGGCGCGGGGCAAGAGACCCAGTACTTC. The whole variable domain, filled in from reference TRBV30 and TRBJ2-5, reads SQTIHQWPATLVQPVGSPLSLECTVEGTSNPNLYWYRQAAGRGLQLLFYSVGIGQISSEVPQNLSASRPQDRQFILSSKKLLLSDSGFYLCAGRGGGAGQETQYFGPGTRLLVL.

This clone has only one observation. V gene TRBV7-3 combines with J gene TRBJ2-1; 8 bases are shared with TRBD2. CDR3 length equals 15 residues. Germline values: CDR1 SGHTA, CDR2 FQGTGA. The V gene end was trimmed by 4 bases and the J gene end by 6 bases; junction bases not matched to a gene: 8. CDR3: CASSYSGRGGNEQFF. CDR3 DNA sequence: TGTGCCAGCAGCTACAGCGGGAGAGGAGGCAATGAGCAGTTCTTC.

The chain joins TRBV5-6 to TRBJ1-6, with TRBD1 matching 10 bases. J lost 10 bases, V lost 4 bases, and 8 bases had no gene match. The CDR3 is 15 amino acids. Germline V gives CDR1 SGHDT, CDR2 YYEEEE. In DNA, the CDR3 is TGTGCCAGCAGCGCCTCCGGGACAGGGGACTCACCCCTCCACTTT. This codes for CASSASGTGDSPLHF.

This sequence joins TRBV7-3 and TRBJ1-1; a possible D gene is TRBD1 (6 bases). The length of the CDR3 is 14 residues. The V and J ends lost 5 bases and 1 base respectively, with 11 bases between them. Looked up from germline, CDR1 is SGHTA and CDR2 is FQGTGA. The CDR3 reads CASSLIGGNTEAFF. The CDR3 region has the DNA TGTGCCAGCAGCCTCATAGGGGGGAACACTGAAGCTTTCTTT.

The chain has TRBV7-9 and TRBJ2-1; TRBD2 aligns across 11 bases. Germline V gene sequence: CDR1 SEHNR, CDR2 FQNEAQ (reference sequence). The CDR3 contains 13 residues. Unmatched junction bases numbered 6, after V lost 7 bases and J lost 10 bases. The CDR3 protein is CASTLVAGGEQFF. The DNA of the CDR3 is TGTGCCAGCACCCTCGTAGCGGGGGGGGAGCAGTTCTTC.

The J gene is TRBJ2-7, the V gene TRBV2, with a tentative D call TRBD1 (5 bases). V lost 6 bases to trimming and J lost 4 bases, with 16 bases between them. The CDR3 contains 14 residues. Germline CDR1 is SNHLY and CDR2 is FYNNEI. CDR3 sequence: CASRGLRGRYEQYF. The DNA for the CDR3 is TGTGCCAGCAGAGGGCTAAGGGGCAGGTACGAGCAGTACTTC.

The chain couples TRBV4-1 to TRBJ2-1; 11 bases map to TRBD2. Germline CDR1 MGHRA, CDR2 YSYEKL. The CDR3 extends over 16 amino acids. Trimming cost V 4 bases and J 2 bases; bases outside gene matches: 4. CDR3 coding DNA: TGCGCCAGCAGCCGCGGGGGACTAGCGGCCTACAATGAGCAGTTCTTC. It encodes CASSRGGLAAYNEQFF.

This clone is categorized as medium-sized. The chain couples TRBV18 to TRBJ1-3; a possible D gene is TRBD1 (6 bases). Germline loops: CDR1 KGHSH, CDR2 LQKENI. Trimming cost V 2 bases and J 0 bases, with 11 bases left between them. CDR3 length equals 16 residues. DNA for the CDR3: TGTGCCAGCTCACCATCGGGGGCTTACTCTGGAAACACCATATATTTT. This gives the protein CASSPSGAYSGNTIYF. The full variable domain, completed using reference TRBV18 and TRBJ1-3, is NAGVMQNPRHLVRRRGQEARLRCSPMKGHSHVYWYRQLPEEGLKFMVYLQKENIIDESGMPKERFSAEFPKEGPSILRIQQVVRGDSAAYFCASSPSGAYSGNTIYFGEGSWLTVV.

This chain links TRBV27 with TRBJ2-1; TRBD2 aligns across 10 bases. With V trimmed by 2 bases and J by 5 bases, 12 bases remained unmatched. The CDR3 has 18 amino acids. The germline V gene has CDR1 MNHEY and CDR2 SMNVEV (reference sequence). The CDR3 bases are TGTGCCAGCAGTTTAAGTAGCGGGAGGCCGATACAACACAATGAGCAGTTCTTC. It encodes CASSLSSGRPIQHNEQFF.

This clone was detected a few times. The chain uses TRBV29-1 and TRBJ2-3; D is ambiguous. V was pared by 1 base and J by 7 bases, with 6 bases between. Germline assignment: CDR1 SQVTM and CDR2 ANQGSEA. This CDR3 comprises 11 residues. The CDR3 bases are TGCAGCGTTGAAGTTGGCCATACGCAGTATTTT. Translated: CSVEVGHTQYF.

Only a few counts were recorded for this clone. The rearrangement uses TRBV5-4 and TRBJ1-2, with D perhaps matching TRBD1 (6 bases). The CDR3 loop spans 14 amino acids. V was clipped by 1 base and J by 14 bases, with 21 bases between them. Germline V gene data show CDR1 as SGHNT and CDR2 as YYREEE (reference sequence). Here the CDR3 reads CASSLLTGPTERTF. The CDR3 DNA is TGTGCCAGCAGCTTGTTGACAGGCCCTACCGAGAGGACCTTC.

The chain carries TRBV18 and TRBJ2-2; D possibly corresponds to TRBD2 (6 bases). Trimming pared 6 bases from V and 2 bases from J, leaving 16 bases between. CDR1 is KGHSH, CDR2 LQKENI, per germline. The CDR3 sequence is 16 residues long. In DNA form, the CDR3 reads TGTGCCAGCTCGCTCAGGGTAACTAGCAACACCGGGGAGCTGTTTTTT. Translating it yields CASSLRVTSNTGELFF. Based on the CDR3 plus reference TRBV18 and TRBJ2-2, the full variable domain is NAGVMQNPRHLVRRRGQEARLRCSPMKGHSHVYWYRQLPEEGLKFMVYLQKENIIDESGMPKERFSAEFPKEGPSILRIQQVVRGDSAAYFCASSLRVTSNTGELFFGEGSRLTVL.

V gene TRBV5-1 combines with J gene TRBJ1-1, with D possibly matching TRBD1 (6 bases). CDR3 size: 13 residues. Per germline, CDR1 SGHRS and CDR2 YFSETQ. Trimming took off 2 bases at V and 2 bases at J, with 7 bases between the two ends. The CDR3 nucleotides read TGCGCCAGCAGCTTCGGGACAAACACTGAAGCTTTCTTT. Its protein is CASSFGTNTEAFF.

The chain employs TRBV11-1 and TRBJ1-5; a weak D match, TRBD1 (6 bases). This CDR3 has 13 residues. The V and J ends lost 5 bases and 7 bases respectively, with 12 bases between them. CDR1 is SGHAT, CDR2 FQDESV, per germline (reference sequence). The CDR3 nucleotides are TGTGCCAGCAGCATGAACCAGGGGCAGCCCCAGCATTTT. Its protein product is CASSMNQGQPQHF.

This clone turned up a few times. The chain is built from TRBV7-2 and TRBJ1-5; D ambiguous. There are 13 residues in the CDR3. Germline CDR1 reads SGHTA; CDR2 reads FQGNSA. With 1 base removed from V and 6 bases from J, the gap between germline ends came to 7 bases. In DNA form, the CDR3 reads TGTGCCAGCAGCTTAGGAGGGATTCAGCCCCAGCATTTT. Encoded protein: CASSLGGIQPQHF.

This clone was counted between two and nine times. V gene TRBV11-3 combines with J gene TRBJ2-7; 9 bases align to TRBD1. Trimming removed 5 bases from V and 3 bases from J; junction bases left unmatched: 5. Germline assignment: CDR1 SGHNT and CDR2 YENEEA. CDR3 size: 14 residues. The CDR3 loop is CASSHRTGVYEQYF. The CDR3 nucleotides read TGTGCCAGCAGCCACAGGACAGGGGTCTACGAGCAGTACTTC.

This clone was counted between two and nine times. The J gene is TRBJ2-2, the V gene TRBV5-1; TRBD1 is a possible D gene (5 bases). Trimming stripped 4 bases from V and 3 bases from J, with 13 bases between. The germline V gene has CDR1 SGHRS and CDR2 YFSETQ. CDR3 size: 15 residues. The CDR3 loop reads CASSPVQGDTGELFF. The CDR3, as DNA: TGCGCCAGCAGCCCTGTTCAGGGCGACACCGGGGAGCTGTTTTTT.

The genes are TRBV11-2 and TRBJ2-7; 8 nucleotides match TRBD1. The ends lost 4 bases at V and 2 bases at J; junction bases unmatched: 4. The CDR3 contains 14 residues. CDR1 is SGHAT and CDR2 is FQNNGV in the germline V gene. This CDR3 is CASSSTTGAYEQYF. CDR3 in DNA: TGTGCCAGCAGCTCCACGACAGGGGCCTACGAGCAGTACTTC.